Below are 29 T cell receptor beta chains sequenced from a single sample in a study of blood T cell repertoires in COVID-19. TCRdb's table, derived via immunoSEQ multiplex PCR, lists solely in-frame clones and lacks some. The table includes 250,000 to 300,000 clones, more than 75% detected once. Sample: PBMCs or T cells enriched from blood (not recorded which). These receptors came from a woman aged 55 to 70 in a cohort exposed to, infected with or recovered from COVID-19 (not recorded which).

This chain uses TRBV19 with TRBJ1-6, with D perhaps matching TRBD1 (6 bases). The germline CDR1 and CDR2 sequences are LNHDA and SQIVND (reference sequence). V was clipped by 3 bases and J by 5 bases, with 11 bases between them. The CDR3 sequence is 15 residues long. CDR3 nucleotide sequence: TGTGCCAGTAGTATCCCCGGACAGAATAATTCACCCCTCCACTTT. Encoded protein: CASSIPGQNNSPLHF.

The gene calls are TRBV30 and TRBJ2-1, with D possibly TRBD2 on 5 matching bases. This CDR3 spans 12 amino acids. Germline CDR1 reads GTSNPN; CDR2 reads SVGIG (reference sequence). The germline V and J ends were trimmed by 2 bases and 6 bases, with 8 bases remaining between them. CDR3 nucleotides: TGTGCCTGGAGTATCCGGGGCAATGAGCAGTTCTTC. Translated: CAWSIRGNEQFF.

The gene calls are TRBV25-1 and TRBJ1-6; D gene ambiguous. This CDR3 is built from 14 residues. Deletions cut 2 bases from V and 8 bases from J, with 10 bases between. Germline CDR1 and CDR2: MGHDK and SYGVNS. Here the CDR3 reads CASSEVRGDSPLHF. CDR3 sequence (DNA): TGTGCCAGCAGTGAAGTCCGGGGTGATTCACCCCTCCACTTT.

The chain uses TRBV27 and TRBJ1-6, with 7 bases lining up with TRBD1. CDR1 is MNHEY, CDR2 SMNVEV, per germline (reference sequence). This CDR3 contains 15 residues. V was pared by 6 bases and J by 6 bases, with 8 bases of the junction left unmatched. Written as DNA, the CDR3 is TGTGCCAGCAGCCCCTTGGGGGACAGTAATTCACCCCTCCACTTT. Translated: CASSPLGDSNSPLHF.

This chain links TRBV27 with TRBJ1-5; no clear D. CDR3 size: 14 residues. The germline V gene has CDR1 MNHEY and CDR2 SMNVEV (reference sequence). Trimming shortened V by 2 bases and J by 3 bases, and 8 bases separated the two germline ends. The CDR3 bases are TGTGCCAGCAGTTTACGGGGATCCAATCAGCCCCAGCATTTT. This gives the protein CASSLRGSNQPQHF.

This clone was counted a few times. The chain is built from TRBV5-1 and TRBJ2-7; 9 positions match TRBD1. The germline V gene has CDR1 SGHRS and CDR2 YFSETQ. The ends lost 4 bases at V and 8 bases at J; junction bases unmatched: 13. This CDR3 is 15 amino acids long. The CDR3 reads CASSTPGQGRLQQYF. The CDR3 DNA follows: TGCGCCAGCAGCACCCCGGGACAGGGAAGATTGCAGCAGTACTTC. Full variable domain (remainder filled in from reference TRBV5-1 and TRBJ2-7): KAGVTQTPRYLIKTRGQQVTLSCSPISGHRSVSWYQQTPGQGLQFLFEYFSETQRNKGNFPGRFSGRQFSNSRSEMNVSTLELGDSALYLCASSTPGQGRLQQYFGPGTRLTVT.

The chain combines TRBV5-4 with TRBJ2-1; a weak D match, TRBD2 (6 bases). The V gene lost 4 bases and the J gene lost 3 bases, with 14 bases spanning the gap. CDR3 length: 15 amino acids. From germline, CDR1 is SGHNT and CDR2 YYREEE (reference sequence). CDR3 region: CASSRQKDYYNEQFF. CDR3 DNA: TGTGCCAGCAGCCGACAGAAGGACTACTACAATGAGCAGTTCTTC. The full variable domain, in which reference TRBV5-4 and TRBJ2-1 provide the parts outside the CDR3, is ETGVTQSPTHLIKTRGQQVTLRCSSQSGHNTVSWYQQALGQGPQFIFQYYREEENGRGNFPPRFSGLQFPNYSSELNVNALELDDSALYLCASSRQKDYYNEQFFGPGTRLTVL.

The V gene is TRBV29-1, the J gene TRBJ1-2; unclear D gene. V was shortened by 4 bases and J by 9 bases, with 18 bases between the two germline ends. There are 13 residues in the CDR3. From germline, CDR1 is SQVTM and CDR2 ANQGSEA. The CDR3 loop reads CSVVSRREGSYTF. CDR3 coding DNA: TGCAGCGTTGTCTCACGTAGGGAGGGAAGCTACACCTTC.

Details on this clone: The same CDR3 is also encoded by other DNA sequences in this sample. This chain connects TRBV6-2 or TRBV6-3 to TRBJ2-1, with 10 bases that match TRBD2. With 4 bases clipped from V and 7 bases from J, the junction kept 7 bases outside the gene matches. The CDR3 length is 15 residues. From germline, CDR1 is MNHEY and CDR2 SVGEGT. CDR3 sequence: CASSSRTSGGNEQFF. The CDR3 DNA reads TGTGCCAGCAGTTCCAGGACTAGCGGCGGGAATGAGCAGTTCTTC.

The chain recombines TRBV6-2 or TRBV6-3 with TRBJ2-7; no firm D call. The CDR3 consists of 13 residues. Between the trimmed V and J ends, which lost 3 bases and 0 bases, there was a span of 6 bases. Germline V gene sequence: CDR1 MNHEY, CDR2 SVGEGT. CDR3 amino acids: CASSYEASYEQYF. Written as DNA, the CDR3 is TGTGCCAGCAGTTATGAGGCCTCCTACGAGCAGTACTTC.

The CDR3 sequence is CASSFSPRATGVGEQFF. CDR3 nucleotide sequence: TGTGCCAGCAGTTTTTCCCCCAGGGCAACGGGGGTGGGGGAGCAGTTCTTC. The genes are TRBV28 and TRBJ2-1, with D possibly TRBD2 on 6 matching bases. The germline gives CDR1 MDHEN, CDR2 SYDVKM. V was trimmed by 3 bases and J by 10 bases, leaving 25 bases between them. CDR3 length: 17 residues. Filled out from reference TRBV28 and TRBJ2-1, the complete variable domain reads DVKVTQSSRYLVKRTGEKVFLECVQDMDHENMFWYRQDPGLGLRLIYFSYDVKMKEKGDIPEGYSVSREKKERFSLILESASTNQTSMYLCASSFSPRATGVGEQFFGPGTRLTVL.

This rearrangement joins TRBV28 to TRBJ1-1; 7 bases are shared with TRBD1. The CDR3 extends over 15 amino acids. The V gene's germline CDR1 is MDHEN and CDR2 SYDVKM. V lost 2 bases and J lost 5; bases outside the gene matches: 8. The CDR3 DNA follows: TGTGCCAGCAGTTTACCGACAGGGCGGAGAACTGAAGCTTTCTTT. Its protein is CASSLPTGRRTEAFF.

The CDR3 loop reads CASSYREPMGGSPLHF. CDR3 bases: TGTGCCAGCAGTTACAGGGAGCCCATGGGGGGTTCACCCCTCCACTTT. This sequence joins TRBV6-5 and TRBJ1-6; a weak D match, TRBD1 (5 bases). V gave up 2 bases and J gave up 9 bases, with 17 bases separating them. The germline V gene has CDR1 MNHEY and CDR2 SVGAGI. The CDR3 is 16 amino acids.

In DNA, the CDR3 is TGTGCCAGCAGCCTGGCAGTTGAAGGCTACACCTTC. Translation gives CASSLAVEGYTF. The chain recombines TRBV28 with TRBJ1-2; D unresolved. Germline lookup yields CDR1 MDHEN and CDR2 SYDVKM. The CDR3 sequence is 12 residues long. Trimming pared 6 bases from V and 8 bases from J, leaving 13 bases between.

This clone was detected only once. Additional DNA sequences in this sample encode the identical CDR3. This rearrangement joins TRBV18 to TRBJ1-1; D unresolved. The CDR3 covers 13 residues. The germline V and J ends were trimmed by 4 bases and 3 bases, with 9 bases remaining between them. Per the germline V gene, CDR1 is KGHSH and CDR2 is LQKENI. CDR3 region: CASSLSRDTEAFF. The DNA of the CDR3 is TGTGCCAGCTCACTTAGTCGGGACACTGAAGCTTTCTTT.

Worth noting for this clone: The junction shows a germline mismatch at one end, possibly a read error. The J gene is TRBJ1-2, the V gene TRBV5-1; D is perhaps TRBD1 (5 bases). The CDR3 runs 11 residues. Germline CDR1 is SGHRS and CDR2 is YFSETQ. CDR3 sequence reads: CASSIGNRSFF. The DNA for the CDR3 is TGCGCCAGCAGCATCGGTAACAGGTCTTTCTTC.

This chain links TRBV7-6 with TRBJ2-2; 9 bases match TRBD1. V was pared by 4 bases and J by 4 bases, with 4 bases of the junction left unmatched. The CDR3 extends over 15 amino acids. Looked up from germline, CDR1 is SGHVS and CDR2 is FNYEAQ. CDR3 sequence (DNA): TGTGCCAGCAGCTCACGGGACAGGGCCACCGGGGAGCTGTTTTTT. Translated, it gives CASSSRDRATGELFF.

V and J are TRBV7-2 and TRBJ1-1; 8 bases match TRBD1. Per the germline V gene, CDR1 is SGHTA and CDR2 is FQGNSA. This CDR3 has 16 amino acids. V gave up 1 base and J gave up 4 bases; unmatched junction bases: 8. Here the CDR3 reads CASSLVGQGAITEAFF. The CDR3 DNA reads TGTGCCAGCAGCTTAGTTGGGCAGGGGGCGATCACTGAAGCTTTCTTT. Full variable domain (missing parts from reference TRBV7-2 and TRBJ1-1): GAGVSQSPSNKVTEKGKDVELRCDPISGHTALYWYRQSLGQGLEFLIYFQGNSAPDKSGLPSDRFSAERTGGSVSTLTIQRTQQEDSAVYLCASSLVGQGAITEAFFGQGTRLTVV.

This rearrangement joins TRBV11-2 to TRBJ2-7; 7 bases fit TRBD2. Looked up from germline, CDR1 is SGHAT and CDR2 is FQNNGV. With V trimmed by 4 bases and J by 5 bases, 14 bases remained unmatched. This CDR3 has 16 amino acids. The CDR3 nucleotides read TGTGCCAGCAGCTCGCAGGGTTGGACTAGGACGAACGAGCAGTACTTC. Translating gives CASSSQGWTRTNEQYF.

The rearrangement uses TRBV11-2 and TRBJ1-5; 7 bases align to TRBD1. J lost 1 base, V lost 0 bases, and 0 bases had no gene match. From germline, CDR1 is SGHAT and CDR2 FQNNGV. The CDR3 is 15 amino acids. The CDR3 spells CASSLEGQSNQPQHF. The CDR3 DNA follows: TGTGCCAGCAGCTTAGAGGGACAGAGCAATCAGCCCCAGCATTTT.

The gene calls are TRBV10-2 and TRBJ1-6, with a weak D call TRBD1 (5 bases). The V gene lost 6 bases and the J gene lost 9 bases, with 9 bases spanning the gap. Germline V gene sequence: CDR1 WSHSY, CDR2 SAAADI. CDR3 size: 12 residues. In nucleotides, the CDR3 is TGCGCCAGCAGACAGGAGGGTTCACCCCTCCACTTT. It is translated as CASRQEGSPLHF.

The rearrangement uses TRBV27 and TRBJ1-1, with 9 bases matching TRBD1. V lost 3 bases, J lost 0 bases, and 2 bases stayed unmatched. Germline lookup yields CDR1 MNHEY and CDR2 SMNVEV (reference sequence). The CDR3 spans 15 residues. The CDR3 nucleotides are TGTGCCAGCAGTTTCCGGACAGGGGTGAACACTGAAGCTTTCTTT. Encoded protein: CASSFRTGVNTEAFF.

The chain has TRBV18 and TRBJ2-7, with TRBD1 matching 10 bases. Germline assignment: CDR1 KGHSH and CDR2 LQKENI. The CDR3 runs 15 residues. V lost 6 bases and J lost 3; bases outside the gene matches: 8. The DNA for the CDR3 is TGTGCCAGCTCTCCGGACAGGGGGACATACTACGAGCAGTACTTC. This sequence encodes CASSPDRGTYYEQYF.

The gene calls are TRBV14 and TRBJ1-2; D is uncertain. The CDR3 is made up of 13 amino acids. Trimming took 3 bases from V and 1 from J, leaving 6 bases between them. Germline V lookup: CDR1 SGHDN, CDR2 FVKESK. CDR3 amino acids: CASSQQVNYGYTF. The CDR3 bases are TGTGCCAGCAGCCAGCAGGTTAACTATGGCTACACCTTC.

The V call is TRBV30, the J call TRBJ1-2, with D possibly matching TRBD1 (6 bases). The V and J ends lost 3 bases and 7 bases respectively, with 18 bases between them. Germline V gene lookup returns CDR1 GTSNPN and CDR2 SVGIG (reference sequence). This CDR3 contains 14 residues. The CDR3 sequence: CAWSDDRLARGYTF. In nucleotides, the CDR3 is TGTGCCTGGAGCGACGACAGGTTGGCGCGTGGCTACACCTTC.

The chain is built from TRBV5-1 and TRBJ1-3; TRBD1 might be the D (6 bases). The CDR3 has 15 residues. Trimming cost V 4 bases and J 4 bases, with 15 bases left between them. Germline lookup yields CDR1 SGHRS and CDR2 YFSETQ. CDR3 in DNA: TGCGCCAGCAGCGCTACGCAGGGGCCCGGAAACACCATATATTTT. Translation gives CASSATQGPGNTIYF.

The chain links TRBV2 to TRBJ2-7; 11 bases are shared with TRBD2. This CDR3 has 14 amino acids. V shed 6 bases and J 3 bases; nucleotides not matched to a gene: 4. Germline V gives CDR1 SNHLY, CDR2 FYNNEI. CDR3 nucleotides: TGTGCCAGCAGGGACGGGACTAGCGGCTACGAGCAGTACTTC. Its protein is CASRDGTSGYEQYF.

Comments on this clone: This sample also contains other DNA sequences that code for the same CDR3. The rearrangement joins TRBV5-1 to TRBJ2-7, with D tentatively TRBD1 (6 bases). Germline assignment: CDR1 SGHRS and CDR2 YFSETQ. V lost 0 bases to trimming and J lost 3 bases, with 7 bases between them. The CDR3 runs 13 residues. In nucleotides, the CDR3 is TGCGCCAGCAGCTTGGAACAGGGCTACGAGCAGTACTTC. Its translation: CASSLEQGYEQYF.

V and J are TRBV5-1 and TRBJ2-1, with 9 bases aligning to TRBD2. The J segment lost 1 base and the V segment lost 1 base, leaving 18 bases of the junction unmatched. This CDR3 has 21 amino acids. Germline loops: CDR1 SGHRS, CDR2 YFSETQ. CDR3 in amino acids: CASSLPNGTAITSGSYNEQFF. DNA of the CDR3: TGCGCCAGCAGCTTGCCCAACGGGACAGCTATTACTAGCGGGTCCTACAATGAGCAGTTCTTC.